This T cell receptor beta chain was sequenced during a study of shared clonotypes between healthy human individuals. Whole-study findings and limits: Only a few donors were included, so the genetic and exposure-history diversity represented was limited.

In regard to this clone: Its antigen is undetermined.

The CDR3 extends over 15 amino acids. J gave up 2 bases and V 4 bases, and 5 bases lay outside the gene matches. Germline V CDR1 and CDR2: ENHRY, SYGVKD. Assay: immunoSEQ multiplex PCR; the TCRdb copy retains only in-frame clones and omits some. The sample carries fewer than 500,000 clones, approximately 79% recorded once. Sequencing was done on a sample of PBMCs. This TCR was recovered from a woman aged 40 to 50 in good health. Some clones in this sample may be carry-over from other donors' samples. The chain uses TRBV10-3 and TRBJ2-3; 8 positions match TRBD2. The CDR3 DNA reads as TGTGCCATCAGTGCGGGAGGGGGTAACACAGATACGCAGTATTTT. Translation: CAISAGGGNTDTQYF.